Each of the 28 T cell receptor beta chains below was sequenced from the same sample in a study of shared clonotypes between healthy human individuals. This table comes from immunoSEQ multiplex PCR, and its TCRdb copy is limited to in-frame clones, with some not included. The sample records some 2 million clones, approximately 94% being singletons. Terminally differentiated effector memory CD45RA+ cells were excluded from the naive CD8 cells, which were CD45RO-negative and positively selected for CCR7. Specimen: naive CD8+ T cells sorted from blood. The source is a man aged 18 to 35 in good health.

This rearrangement joins TRBV11-3 to TRBJ2-7; D gene ambiguous. The CDR3 has 14 residues. V gave up 0 bases and J gave up 0 bases, with 6 bases separating them. In germline, CDR1 is SGHNT, CDR2 YENEEA. DNA of the CDR3: TGTGCCAGCAGCTTAGACTCAGGCTCCTACGAGCAGTACTTC. It is translated as CASSLDSGSYEQYF.

The chain has TRBV5-1 and TRBJ2-2; possible D gene TRBD1, 6 bases. Trimming shortened V by 4 bases and J by 6 bases, and 10 bases separated the two germline ends. The CDR3 loop spans 13 amino acids. Germline-derived CDR1 and CDR2 are SGHRS and YFSETQ. CDR3 DNA: TGCGCCAGCAGCCCCGGGACATCCGGGGAGCTGTTTTTT. Its translation is CASSPGTSGELFF.

The J gene is TRBJ1-5, the V gene TRBV27; D gene uncertain. V was trimmed by 5 bases and J by 9 bases, leaving 14 bases between them. The CDR3 length is 13 residues. The germline gives CDR1 MNHEY, CDR2 SMNVEV (reference sequence). CDR3 loop: CASSPGRSSPQHF. CDR3 bases: TGTGCCAGCAGTCCGGGCCGCTCATCGCCCCAGCATTTT.

V usage is TRBV7-9 and J usage is TRBJ1-6, with a weak D call TRBD1 (5 bases). The V gene lost 1 base and the J gene lost 7 bases, with 11 bases spanning the gap. The CDR3 runs to 15 residues. Germline values: CDR1 SEHNR, CDR2 FQNEAQ (reference sequence). CDR3 loop: CASSLVAGPNSPLHF. CDR3 coding DNA: TGTGCCAGCAGCTTAGTGGCAGGGCCCAATTCACCCCTCCACTTT.

J is TRBJ2-1 and V is TRBV27, with TRBD2 matching 7 bases. V shed 2 bases and J 7 bases; nucleotides not matched to a gene: 8. Germline CDR1 reads MNHEY; CDR2 reads SMNVEV (reference sequence). CDR3 length: 15 residues. CDR3 sequence: CASSLAGAVVNEQFF. In DNA form, the CDR3 reads TGTGCCAGCAGTTTAGCGGGAGCGGTGGTGAATGAGCAGTTCTTC.

This chain joins TRBV5-6 and TRBJ2-7; 7 bases are a match to TRBD1. The V gene's germline CDR1 is SGHDT and CDR2 YYEEEE. This CDR3 is built from 14 residues. Losses at the gene ends were 2 bases for V and 1 base for J; bases not matched to a gene: 3. Written as DNA, the CDR3 is TGTGCCAGCAGCTTTACAGGGGAATCCTACGAGCAGTACTTC. This encodes CASSFTGESYEQYF.

This clone was observed once. This CDR3 is also generated by other DNA sequences in the sample. The rearrangement uses TRBV6-5 and TRBJ1-1, with D perhaps matching TRBD1 (6 bases). The germline gives CDR1 MNHEY, CDR2 SVGAGI. CDR3 length: 15 amino acids. V lost 0 bases and J 4 bases, leaving 12 bases between the germline ends. The CDR3 bases are TGTGCCAGCAGTTACTCCGGGGGAGGGGGCACTGAAGCTTTCTTT. This codes for CASSYSGGGGTEAFF.

CDR3 DNA sequence: TGTGCCAGCTCCCAGGAAAATTCACCCCTCCACTTT. Translating it yields CASSQENSPLHF. The chain recombines TRBV13 with TRBJ1-6; D is unresolved. Trimming took off 8 bases at V and 7 bases at J, with 9 bases between the two ends. CDR1 is PRHDT and CDR2 is FYEKMQ in the germline V gene (reference sequence). The CDR3 contains 12 residues.

The rearrangement links TRBV11-2 to TRBJ1-6, with D perhaps TRBD1 (5 bases). The CDR3 loop spans 14 amino acids. Looked up from germline, CDR1 is SGHAT and CDR2 is FQNNGV. Deletions cut 2 bases from V and 5 bases from J, with 7 bases between. This CDR3 is CASSLMGDNSPLHF. CDR3 coding DNA: TGTGCCAGCAGCTTAATGGGGGATAATTCACCCCTCCACTTT.

This chain links TRBV30 with TRBJ2-1; tentatively, D is TRBD1 (6 bases). The CDR3 has 13 amino acids. Germline assignment: CDR1 GTSNPN and CDR2 SVGIG (reference sequence). Trimming pared 5 bases from V and 4 bases from J, leaving 12 bases between. The CDR3: CAWDEGHYNEQFF. CDR3 nucleotide sequence: TGTGCCTGGGACGAGGGACATTACAATGAGCAGTTCTTC.

The chain employs TRBV28 and TRBJ2-1; 7 bases match TRBD2. Germline CDR1 reads MDHEN; CDR2 reads SYDVKM. V was clipped by 7 bases and J by 7 bases; unmatched bases: 13. The CDR3 has 15 amino acids. Here the CDR3 reads CASTLVASGRNEQFF. The CDR3 nucleotides are TGTGCCAGCACCTTAGTAGCTAGCGGTAGGAATGAGCAGTTCTTC.

This clone was seen a single time. The CDR3: CASSSGTISTDTQYF. The DNA of the CDR3 is TGTGCCAGCAGCTCCGGGACCATTAGCACAGATACGCAGTATTTT. V usage is TRBV5-6 and J usage is TRBJ2-3, with D perhaps matching TRBD1 or TRBD2 (5 bases each). V lost 3 bases and J 0 bases, leaving 11 bases between the germline ends. The length of the CDR3 is 15 residues. CDR1 is SGHDT and CDR2 is YYEEEE in the germline V gene.

The rearrangement uses TRBV2 and TRBJ2-1, with 11 bases aligning to TRBD2. This CDR3 has 19 amino acids. The V and J ends lost 6 bases and 5 bases, in that order; junction bases with no gene match: 18. Per the germline V gene, CDR1 is SNHLY and CDR2 is FYNNEI. CDR3 nucleotides: TGTGCCAGCAGAGAACTAGCGGGAGCCCCGCGGGGCGAGAACAATGAGCAGTTCTTC. This gives the protein CASRELAGAPRGENNEQFF.

V and J are TRBV28 and TRBJ1-4, with D unclear. CDR1 and CDR2 from the germline V gene are MDHEN and SYDVKM. This CDR3 has 14 amino acids. V lost 7 bases and J 0 bases, leaving 9 bases between the germline ends. The CDR3: CASTFSATNEKLFF. In nucleotides, the CDR3 is TGTGCCAGCACCTTTAGTGCAACTAATGAAAAACTGTTTTTT.

The gene calls are TRBV6-5 and TRBJ1-4, with D perhaps matching TRBD1 (6 bases). The CDR3 is 16 residues long. The germline V and J ends were trimmed by 2 bases and 6 bases, with 16 bases remaining between them. CDR1 is MNHEY, CDR2 SVGAGI, per germline. The CDR3 loop is CASSYDRYRVDEKLFF. CDR3 nucleotide sequence: TGTGCCAGCAGTTACGACCGATACAGGGTTGATGAAAAACTGTTTTTT.

The sample holds one count of this clone. This rearrangement joins TRBV27 to TRBJ2-3; TRBD2 matches at 8 bases. V lost 1 base, J lost 4 bases, and 7 bases stayed unmatched. Germline loops: CDR1 MNHEY, CDR2 SMNVEV (reference sequence). CDR3 length: 16 amino acids. The CDR3 is CASSLLAGTVADTQYF. The CDR3 DNA reads TGTGCCAGCAGTTTATTAGCGGGAACCGTCGCAGATACGCAGTATTTT.

This clone was detected a few times. The chain is built from TRBV7-9 and TRBJ2-2; D is unresolved. There are 12 residues in the CDR3. Germline V gene lookup returns CDR1 SEHNR and CDR2 FQNEAQ (reference sequence). V was cut by 3 bases and J by 7 bases, with 6 bases left in between. The CDR3 is CASSFLVGELFF. For the CDR3, the DNA is TGTGCCAGCAGCTTTCTGGTCGGGGAGCTGTTTTTT.

The chain couples TRBV14 to TRBJ2-7; the D is unclear. CDR3 size: 15 residues. Germline V gene sequence: CDR1 SGHDN, CDR2 FVKESK. V was clipped by 0 bases and J by 1 base, with 10 bases between them. As DNA, the CDR3 is TGTGCCAGCAGCCAAGATCTAGGAGAGTCCTACGAGCAGTACTTC. Translated: CASSQDLGESYEQYF. Based on the CDR3 plus reference TRBV14 and TRBJ2-7, the full variable domain is EAGVTQFPSHSVIEKGQTVTLRCDPISGHDNLYWYRRVMGKEIKFLLHFVKESKQDESGMPNNRFLAERTGGTYSTLKVQPAELEDSGVYFCASSQDLGESYEQYFGPGTRLTVT.

The V call is TRBV2, the J call TRBJ1-3, with 9 bases aligning to TRBD1. The CDR3 is made up of 19 amino acids. Germline CDR1 reads SNHLY; CDR2 reads FYNNEI. The V segment lost 2 bases and the J segment 0 bases; nucleotides outside the gene matches: 11. CDR3 loop: CASSEFSDRGTSSGNTIYF. In DNA, the CDR3 is TGTGCCAGCAGTGAATTCTCGGACAGGGGCACTAGCTCTGGAAACACCATATATTTT.

The sample holds one count of this clone. Distinct nucleotide sequences in the sample also encode this CDR3. The V and J genes are TRBV28 and TRBJ2-5; D gene ambiguous. CDR1 and CDR2 (germline): MDHEN, SYDVKM. CDR3 length equals 11 residues. Trimming removed 8 bases at V and 4 bases at J, with 8 bases between. In DNA, the CDR3 is TGTGCCAGCTCCAGCCGAGAGACCCAGTACTTC. Translation gives CASSSRETQYF.

V and J are TRBV4-1 and TRBJ1-5; possibly TRBD1 for D (5 bases). Germline V gene data show CDR1 as MGHRA and CDR2 as YSYEKL. Trimming shortened V by 3 bases and J by 2 bases, and 14 bases separated the two germline ends. The CDR3 runs 16 residues. CDR3 protein: CASSQGRGGGNQPQHF. For the CDR3, the DNA is TGCGCCAGCAGCCAGGGACGGGGAGGGGGCAATCAGCCCCAGCATTTT.

This chain connects TRBV27 to TRBJ2-7; 8 bases align to TRBD1. Germline V gives CDR1 MNHEY, CDR2 SMNVEV (reference sequence). This CDR3 comprises 13 residues. The ends lost 5 bases at V and 4 bases at J; junction bases unmatched: 4. The chain's CDR3 is CASSKDREYEQYF. Here the CDR3 DNA reads TGTGCCAGCAGTAAGGACAGGGAGTACGAGCAGTACTTC.

The count of this clone is one. The chain joins TRBV9 to TRBJ2-2; the D call may be TRBD1 or TRBD2 (5 bases each). Looked up from germline, CDR1 is SGDLS and CDR2 is YYNGEE. V was trimmed by 1 base and J by 0 bases, leaving 10 bases between them. This CDR3 has 16 residues. CDR3 in amino acids: CASSVSWGSNTGELFF. CDR3 bases: TGTGCCAGCAGCGTAAGTTGGGGGTCGAACACCGGGGAGCTGTTTTTT. Supplemented by reference TRBV9 and TRBJ2-2, the full variable domain reads DSGVTQTPKHLITATGQRVTLRCSPRSGDLSVYWYQQSLDQGLQFLIQYYNGEERAKGNILERFSAQQFPDLHSELNLSSLELGDSALYFCASSVSWGSNTGELFFGEGSRLTVL.

The J gene is TRBJ2-2, the V gene TRBV10-2; possibly TRBD2 for D (6 bases). Deletions cut 6 bases from V and 4 bases from J, with 15 bases between. The CDR3 runs to 15 residues. The germline V gene encodes CDR1 WSHSY and CDR2 SAAADI. In DNA form, the CDR3 reads TGCGCCAGCAGGTTCGGGGGAGGAGGCACCGGGGAGCTGTTTTTT. Amino acids: CASRFGGGGTGELFF.

CDR3 in DNA: TGTGCCAGCTCACCCGATGGGACACCCTACAATGAGCAGTTCTTC. It codes for CASSPDGTPYNEQFF. The chain uses TRBV18 and TRBJ2-1, with D possibly matching TRBD1 (6 bases). CDR3 length equals 15 residues. Trimming removed 3 bases from V and 2 bases from J, with 11 bases in between. Germline V gene sequence: CDR1 KGHSH, CDR2 LQKENI.

CDR3 residues: CATSGSWGDVQHF. The CDR3 bases are TGTGCCACCAGCGGCTCTTGGGGTGACGTCCAGCATTTT. J is TRBJ1-5 and V is TRBV15; D remains ambiguous. Looked up from germline, CDR1 is LNHNV and CDR2 is YYDKDF (reference sequence). V gave up 5 bases and J gave up 12 bases, with 17 bases separating them. The CDR3 totals 13 residues.

To note about this clone: In the same sample, other DNA sequences code for this CDR3. The chain links TRBV7-6 to TRBJ1-1; weak D call: TRBD1 (5 bases). V was cut by 0 bases and J by 0 bases, with 8 bases left in between. Germline assignment: CDR1 SGHVS and CDR2 FNYEAQ. CDR3 length equals 15 residues. CDR3 amino acids: CASSLARGLNTEAFF. The CDR3 nucleotides read TGTGCCAGCAGCTTAGCTAGGGGTTTGAACACTGAAGCTTTCTTT.

This rearrangement joins TRBV28 to TRBJ1-2, with a possible D match to TRBD1 (5 bases). The CDR3 totals 14 residues. The V end lost 1 base, the J end lost 4 bases, and 10 bases lay between the germline ends. CDR1 and CDR2 from the germline V gene are MDHEN and SYDVKM. CDR3 amino acids: CASSLFGAGYGYTF. As DNA, the CDR3 is TGTGCCAGCAGTTTATTTGGGGCTGGCTATGGCTACACCTTC.